Sequencing of this TCR beta chain was carried out in a study of T cells after yellow fever vaccination. TCRdb redid the calling of the 5' RACE reads with MiXCR, one entry per CDR3 protein. The repertoire holds under 300,000 distinct CDR3 sequences, 6.9% seen once, with around 0.9% in the top ten. Sequences were derived from CD4+ T cells sorted from PBMCs, sampled 15 days after the yellow fever booster vaccination. This clonotype originated in a man aged 25-45 years who received the YFV17D yellow fever vaccine.

The CDR3 coding sequence is TGCGCCAGCAGCTTCTCCGGGACAGAGAACACTGAAGCTTTCTTT. Translation gives CASSFSGTENTEAFF. This chain uses TRBV5-1 with TRBJ1-1, with 7 bases fitting TRBD1. V trimming: 2 bases; J trimming: 1 base; junction bases outside the gene matches: 5. Germline CDR1 and CDR2: SGHRS and YFSETQ. This CDR3 has 15 residues.